Relative to its sample, the clone carrying this T cell receptor beta chain is medium-sized. As yet, its antigen is unknown. As to time point: technical triplicate 1. These data originate in a study of neurological immune-mediated disorders. Findings and limits, study-wide: The expanded clones of different subjects shared no CDR3 amino acid sequences (suggesting private repertoires in all groups). Healthy controls had more TCR clonal expansion than multiple sclerosis, which showed the least, whereas HTLV-1-associated myelopathy showed the most.

CDR1 and CDR2 (germline): SQVTM, ANQGSEA. V shed 7 bases and J 0 bases; nucleotides not matched to a gene: 8. The CDR3 consists of 16 residues. TCRdb called the 5' RACE reads again in MiXCR, with one record for every CDR3 protein. The table includes about 36,000 distinct CDR3 sequences, 11% detected once. Sequencing input: PBMCs. The chain joins TRBV29-1 to TRBJ2-6, with TRBD2 identical over 8 bases. This clonotype originated in a man between 60 and 75 years old with HTLV-1-associated myelopathy (HAM/TSP). This CDR3 reads CSASGGIVSGANVLTF. Written as DNA, the CDR3 is TGCAGCGCTTCGGGGGGGATAGTCTCTGGGGCCAACGTCCTGACTTTC. Complete variable domain (other parts from reference TRBV29-1 and TRBJ2-6): SAVISQKPSRDICQRGTSLTIQCQVDSQVTMMFWYRQQPGQSLTLIATANQGSEATYESGFVIDKFPISRPNLTFSTLTVSNMSPEDSSIYLCSASGGIVSGANVLTFGAGSRLTVL.